The 30 T cell receptor beta chains listed next were all sequenced from one sample in a study of CXCR3-negative and CXCR3-positive naive CD8 T cells. TRB cDNA was prepared as libraries by UMI-labeled 5' RACE. For each CDR3 protein, TCRdb gives one entry from its re-call of the 5' RACE reads, without DNA. Found here are roughly 48,000 distinct CDR3 sequences; the top ten clones hold 15%. Sequencing was carried out using memory CD8+ T cells from blood. These receptors were collected from a human donor in good health. Some clones in this sample may be carry-over from other donors' samples.

The chain links TRBV28 to TRBJ1-2; TCRdb gives TRBD1 as the D gene, but with no DNA this cannot be confirmed. The CDR3 contains 11 residues. Per the germline V gene, CDR1 is MDHEN and CDR2 is SYDVKM. The CDR3 is CASNKGNGYTF.

The V gene is TRBV29-1, the J gene TRBJ2-2. The germline V gene has CDR1 SQVTM and CDR2 ANQGSEA. The CDR3 totals 12 residues. The CDR3 sequence: CSALGTTGELFF.

V and J are TRBV28 and TRBJ2-2; the D call of TRBD2 rests on TCRdb alone, since no DNA is present to check it. CDR1 is MDHEN and CDR2 is SYDVKM in the germline V gene. The CDR3 runs to 20 residues. The CDR3 sequence is CASSFLIGLAGVTLAGELFF.

This chain joins TRBV2 and TRBJ2-1; TCRdb calls TRBD2, which cannot be checked without DNA. The CDR3 covers 11 residues. From germline, CDR1 is SNHLY and CDR2 FYNNEI. The CDR3 reads CASMEGNEQFF.

The V call is TRBV7-2, the J call TRBJ2-7. CDR1 is SGHTA, CDR2 FQGNSA, per germline. CDR3 size: 14 residues. CDR3 protein: CASSLSRSAYEQYF.

The chain is built from TRBV20-1 and TRBJ2-7; as DNA is missing, the TRBD1 call by TCRdb cannot be tested. The CDR3 is made up of 14 amino acids. Germline V gives CDR1 DFQATT, CDR2 SNEGSKA (reference sequence). The CDR3: CSARGGQEPYEQYF.

This rearrangement joins TRBV20-1 to TRBJ1-6. Per the germline V gene, CDR1 is DFQATT and CDR2 is SNEGSKA (reference sequence). The CDR3 runs to 13 residues. CDR3 residues: CSSRDRSNSPLHF.

The chain is built from TRBV29-1 and TRBJ2-7; TCRdb proposes TRBD1, but this gene call is untestable without DNA. The CDR3 extends over 16 amino acids. Germline V gene sequence: CDR1 SQVTM, CDR2 ANQGSEA. This CDR3 reads CSVEYPGPRLSYEQYF.

The chain joins TRBV12-3 or TRBV12-4 to TRBJ1-5; TCRdb proposes TRBD1, but this gene call is untestable without DNA. The CDR3 has 15 amino acids. This CDR3 is CASSPTGDSNQPQHF.

This chain uses TRBV6-1 with TRBJ2-1; lacking DNA, the TRBD2 call made by TCRdb goes unchecked. Germline lookup yields CDR1 MNHNS and CDR2 SASEGT. The CDR3 spans 13 residues. The CDR3: CASREAGLNEQFF.

This CDR3 is CASSSGQGWEQYF. This chain joins TRBV12-3 or TRBV12-4 and TRBJ2-7; no DNA is available, so the TRBD1 call from TCRdb remains unchecked. The length of the CDR3 is 13 residues.

V and J are TRBV6-5 and TRBJ2-7. CDR1 and CDR2 (germline): MNHEY, SVGAGI. The CDR3 consists of 14 residues. CDR3: CASSYSQESYEQYF.

The CDR3 loop reads CASCYATDSGNTIYF. This rearrangement joins TRBV28 to TRBJ1-3. CDR1 and CDR2 (germline): MDHEN, SYDVKM. This CDR3 comprises 15 residues.

V gene TRBV7-9 combines with J gene TRBJ1-1; TCRdb names TRBD1, which stays unverified in the absence of DNA. The CDR3 has 14 residues. Germline lookup yields CDR1 SEHNR and CDR2 FQNEAQ (reference sequence). The CDR3 spells CASSQRDRGVEAFF.

The V and J genes are TRBV5-1 and TRBJ2-7; absent DNA, TCRdb's TRBD2 call cannot be checked. Looked up from germline, CDR1 is SGHRS and CDR2 is YFSETQ. This CDR3 has 13 amino acids. The CDR3 loop reads CASSLEGSYEQYF.

The V call is TRBV20-1, the J call TRBJ2-3; TCRdb's D call, TRBD1, is unchecked because there is no DNA. The germline V gene encodes CDR1 DFQATT and CDR2 SNEGSKA (reference sequence). CDR3 length: 14 residues. The CDR3 is CNTRGWDGTDTQYF.

The V and J genes are TRBV7-7 and TRBJ2-5; TCRdb calls TRBD1, which cannot be checked without DNA. This CDR3 has 15 amino acids. Germline V gene data show CDR1 as SSHAT and CDR2 as FNYEAQ (reference sequence). CDR3 in amino acids: CASSLLGTPQETQYF. The variable domain in full, completed from reference TRBV7-7 and TRBJ2-5, reads GAGVSQSPRYKVTKRGQDVTLRCDPISSHATLYWYQQALGQGPEFLTYFNYEAQPDKSGLPSDRFSAERPEGSISTLTIQRTEQRDSAMYRCASSLLGTPQETQYFGPGTRLLVL.

The rearrangement uses TRBV2 and TRBJ2-1. CDR3 size: 16 residues. CDR1 and CDR2 from the germline V gene are SNHLY and FYNNEI. CDR3 amino acids: CASSPILGSSYNEQFF.

V gene TRBV14 combines with J gene TRBJ2-4; TCRdb calls TRBD1, which cannot be checked without DNA. The CDR3 consists of 16 residues. Germline CDR1 reads SGHDN; CDR2 reads FVKESK. The CDR3 loop reads CASSRTGGPHKNIQYF.

This chain uses TRBV7-9 with TRBJ2-1; TCRdb's D call of TRBD1 is untestable without DNA. Germline CDR1 SEHNR, CDR2 FQNEAQ (reference sequence). The CDR3 contains 16 residues. The CDR3 sequence: CASSFLRDRGIYEQFF. The whole variable domain, filled in from reference TRBV7-9 and TRBJ2-1, reads DTGVSQNPRHKITKRGQNVTFRCDPISEHNRLYWYRQTLGQGPEFLTYFQNEAQLEKSRLLSDRFSAERPKGSFSTLEIQRTEQGDSAMYLCASSFLRDRGIYEQFFGPGTRLTVL.

The chain is built from TRBV11-2 and TRBJ1-3. There are 14 residues in the CDR3. Germline V gene sequence: CDR1 SGHAT, CDR2 FQNNGV. CDR3: CASSLPIARNTIYF.

This rearrangement joins TRBV28 to TRBJ2-3; the TRBD2 assignment by TCRdb is unverifiable without DNA. This CDR3 spans 16 amino acids. Germline-derived CDR1 and CDR2 are MDHEN and SYDVKM. The CDR3 loop is CASSLKSPRGTDTQYF.

This sequence joins TRBV20-1 and TRBJ1-2; the D gene TCRdb calls, TRBD1, cannot be checked with no DNA. Germline V CDR1 and CDR2: DFQATT, SNEGSKA (reference sequence). The CDR3 extends over 17 amino acids. CDR3 sequence: CSARDLRGQGGRYGYTF.

The V gene is TRBV4-3, the J gene TRBJ2-1; the D gene TCRdb calls, TRBD1, cannot be checked with no DNA. Germline V gene sequence: CDR1 LGHNA, CDR2 YSLEER. The CDR3 has 18 residues. The CDR3 protein is CASSQGMTGQGTYNEQFF.

The V gene is TRBV6-2 or TRBV6-3, the J gene TRBJ2-7. CDR3 length: 12 residues. Per the germline V gene, CDR1 is MNHEY and CDR2 is SVGEGT. The CDR3 protein is CASGFSYYEQYF.

The chain carries TRBV29-1 and TRBJ2-3; no DNA is available, so the TRBD2 call from TCRdb remains unchecked. Per germline, CDR1 SQVTM and CDR2 ANQGSEA. This CDR3 has 15 residues. Here the CDR3 reads CSVEDWSGETDTQYF.

The chain is built from TRBV6-5 and TRBJ2-7; TCRdb selects TRBD1, and the lack of DNA leaves this call unchecked. This CDR3 is built from 13 residues. In germline, CDR1 is MNHEY, CDR2 SVGAGI. The CDR3 here is CASWGQGSYEQYF.

Frequency places this clonotype as medium-sized. The chain links TRBV13 to TRBJ1-1; TCRdb selects TRBD1, and the lack of DNA leaves this call unchecked. Germline values: CDR1 PRHDT, CDR2 FYEKMQ (reference sequence). The CDR3 is 17 residues long. CDR3 in amino acids: CASSTPGTGGNGAEAFF.

V and J are TRBV29-1 and TRBJ1-2; TCRdb lists TRBD1, though no DNA is available to test this call. Germline V gene data show CDR1 as SQVTM and CDR2 as ANQGSEA. The CDR3 is 15 residues long. The CDR3 sequence: CSALPGQEEDYGYTF.

The chain links TRBV11-2 to TRBJ1-1. CDR1 and CDR2 (germline): SGHAT, FQNNGV. The CDR3 covers 11 residues. CDR3 amino acids: CASSHNTEAFF.